This T cell receptor (beta chain) is from a study of T cell responses to AZD1222 COVID-19 vaccine. Clones were sequenced by immunoSEQ multiplex PCR, and TCRdb holds only the in-frame ones, with some missing. The data show about 83,000 clones, with roughly 88% seen just once and 8.5% to 10% held by the top ten. Deletions cut 10 bases from V and 0 bases from J, with 19 bases between. Germline V gives CDR1 MDHEN, CDR2 SYDVKM. The CDR3 runs to 16 residues. Findings and caveats of the study: Nearly half of the spike-specific TCRs reportedly recognize variant regions that carry no mutations. The sample set comprised mostly white British donors with more females, and clonal diversity was possibly underestimated.

Concerning this clone: The antigen is undetermined.

This rearrangement joins TRBV28 to TRBJ2-4, with D possibly being TRBD2 (6 bases). The clonotype was recovered from an adult in good health. The material was peripheral blood, obtained on day 0 of AZD1222 vaccination. CDR3 region: CATLNGGVGAKNIQYF. CDR3 DNA: TGTGCCACCCTCAACGGGGGAGTCGGAGCCAAAAACATTCAGTACTTC.